This T cell receptor (beta chain) was identified during a study of blood T cell repertoires in COVID-19. Study overall: COVID-19 samples, acute and convalescent, were from the United States, Italy and Spain. T cells, B-cell-depleted T cells, or PBMCs supplied cDNA or gDNA.

This study enrolled people aged about 18 to 100 from about two dozen US geographic areas. In the authors' methods: Nucleated cell number was recorded as an estimate derived from reference gene primer amplification. The data were produced by immunoSEQ multiplex PCR, yet TCRdb's version contains in-frame clones alone and is incomplete. V and J calls plus clone size are reproduced from that table; the DNA served to infer D and trimming. The repertoire has a few hundred thousand clones, about 86% of them found once; the top ten carry roughly 4%. Germline V gene lookup returns CDR1 LNHDA and CDR2 SQIVND (reference sequence). CDR3 length equals 21 residues. V was pared by 7 bases and J by 6 bases, with 34 bases between.

The J gene is TRBJ2-6, the V gene TRBV19; possible D gene TRBD2, 7 bases. This receptor was taken from a man under 40 with acute COVID-19. Sample: PBMCs or T cells enriched from blood (not recorded which). The chain's CDR3 is CASNGVVGRGQAGAVANVLTF. DNA of the CDR3: TGTGCCAGTAACGGGGTTGTAGGGCGGGGGCAGGCCGGGGCAGTGGCCAACGTCCTGACTTTC.